The source of this TCR beta chain is a study of T-cell memory formation after mild COVID-19. Whole-study results and caveats: CD4+ bias marked clones expanding day 15 to 37, unlike balanced contracting clones. Largely, contracting CD4+ clones fell within CM and EM, and contracting CD8+ clones within EMRA. Prior to infection, memory already included some responding clones, suggesting cross-reactive memory joined.

Germline loops: CDR1 SGHNT, CDR2 YYREEE (reference sequence). Trimming shortened V by 2 bases and J by 3 bases, and 16 bases separated the two germline ends. This CDR3 has 16 residues. The authors produced TCR alpha and TCR beta cDNA libraries with sample barcodes and UMIs by 5'RACE using constant-segment primers. TCRdb ran MiXCR on the 5' RACE reads and lists one entry per CDR3 protein. This table holds around 510,000 distinct CDR3 sequences, less than 25% found once. Concerning this clonotype itself: What it recognizes is unknown.

Sequencing was carried out using PBMCs or a T cell subset sorted from them (not recorded which). The receptor comes from an adult woman who had mild COVID-19 (a few samples of this study predate the infection). Cell type and time point are not known. The chain uses TRBV5-4 and TRBJ2-3; D uncertain. CDR3 region: CASSFNSPDSTDTQYF. As DNA, the CDR3 is TGTGCCAGCAGCTTCAACAGCCCCGACTCAACAGATACGCAGTATTTT.